This T cell receptor (beta chain) is from a study of blood T cell repertoires in COVID-19. V was pared by 8 bases and J by 7 bases, with 4 bases of the junction left unmatched. Per germline, CDR1 MNHEY and CDR2 SVGAGI. The CDR3 loop spans 12 amino acids. Authors' data handling: Nucleated cell counts were estimated from reference gene primer amplification. Sequenced by immunoSEQ multiplex PCR; TCRdb stores in-frame clones only, minus some. V and J calls plus clone size are reproduced from that table; the DNA served to infer D and trimming. Of about 190,000 clones listed, 78% are singletons. Assignment of participants to cohorts was predicated upon participant-reported clinical history.

This sequence joins TRBV6-5 and TRBJ1-4; 7 bases are a match to TRBD1. This clonotype was sampled from a woman aged 45-59 years who had recovered from COVID-19. What was sequenced was PBMCs or T cells enriched from blood (not recorded which). CDR3 DNA: TGTGCCAGCGGAGGGACAGCTGAAAAACTGTTTTTT. Translated, it gives CASGGTAEKLFF.